This T cell receptor (beta chain) originates from a study of blood T cell repertoires in COVID-19. The overall study: Sites in the United States, Italy and Spain provided acute and convalescent COVID-19 samples. T cells, B-cell-depleted T cells, or PBMCs supplied cDNA or gDNA.

Germline V gives CDR1 SGHAT, CDR2 FQNNGV. V gave up 6 bases and J gave up 5 bases; unmatched junction bases: 3. The CDR3 is 15 residues long. The table came from immunoSEQ multiplex PCR; TCRdb's copy has only in-frame clones and leaves some out. The data contain 95,000 to 150,000 clones, 70% to 85% of them singletons. The table lists this clone with a count of one. The sequence came from a woman in her 70s with acute or convalescent COVID-19. The chain carries TRBV11-2 and TRBJ2-2, with 13 bases identical to TRBD2. The specimen was peripheral blood. CDR3 nucleotides: TGTGCCAGCAGGAAACTAGCGGGGGGGACCGGGGAGCTGTTTTTT. It is translated as CASRKLAGGTGELFF.